Detailed here is one TCR beta chain. Assay: immunoSEQ multiplex PCR; the TCRdb copy retains only in-frame clones and omits some. The table has some 190,000 clones, around four fifths seen once; the top ten hold 20%. This specimen belongs to a study of blood T cell repertoires in COVID-19. Study-wide background: Researchers got acute and convalescent COVID-19 samples from the United States, Italy and Spain. T cells, B-cell-depleted T cells, or PBMCs provided the cDNA or gDNA that served as material.

CDR3 size: 12 residues. V was cut by 2 bases and J by 10 bases, with 9 bases left in between. Germline CDR1 and CDR2: SGHAT and FQNNGV. Sequenced input: peripheral blood. The rearrangement joins TRBV11-2 to TRBJ2-1; tentatively, D is TRBD1 (5 bases). This TCR was recovered from a human donor in a cohort sampled during active COVID-19. CDR3: CASSLWGREQFF. The CDR3 DNA sequence: TGTGCCAGCAGCTTATGGGGCCGGGAGCAGTTCTTC.